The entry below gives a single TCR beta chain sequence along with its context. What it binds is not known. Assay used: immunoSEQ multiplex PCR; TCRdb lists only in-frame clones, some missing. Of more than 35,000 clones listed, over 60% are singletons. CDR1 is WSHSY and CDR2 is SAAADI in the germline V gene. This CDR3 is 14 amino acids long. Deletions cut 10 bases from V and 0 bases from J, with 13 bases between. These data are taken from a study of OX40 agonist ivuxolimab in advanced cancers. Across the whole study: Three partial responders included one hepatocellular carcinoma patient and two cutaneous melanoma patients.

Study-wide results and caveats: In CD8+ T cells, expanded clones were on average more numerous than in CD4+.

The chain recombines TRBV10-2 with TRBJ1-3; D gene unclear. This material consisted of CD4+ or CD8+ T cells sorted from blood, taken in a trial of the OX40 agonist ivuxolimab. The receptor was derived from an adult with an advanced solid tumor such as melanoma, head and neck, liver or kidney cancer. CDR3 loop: CATSDTFSGNTIYF. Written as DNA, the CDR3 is TGCGCCACCTCCGATACCTTCTCTGGAAACACCATATATTTT.